The 10 T cell receptor beta chains presented below share a single source sample, sequenced in a study of CD4+ T cells in melanoma. Sequenced by immunoSEQ multiplex PCR; TCRdb stores in-frame clones only, minus some. Found here are about 55,000 clones, roughly three quarters of them singletons; the top ten hold around 4.8%. The sequenced sample was tumor tissue. These receptors came from a human donor with melanoma.

V gene TRBV6-5 combines with J gene TRBJ1-3, with 7 bases fitting TRBD1. The CDR3 consists of 14 residues. The germline V gene encodes CDR1 MNHEY and CDR2 SVGAGI. With V trimmed by 6 bases and J by 3 bases, 5 bases remained unmatched. CDR3 in amino acids: CASRATGLGNTIYF. CDR3 bases: TGTGCCAGCAGGGCGACAGGGCTTGGAAACACCATATATTTT.

V and J are TRBV11-2 and TRBJ2-1; 9 nucleotides align to TRBD2. Trimming cost V 5 bases and J 1 base; bases outside gene matches: 3. Germline V gene sequence: CDR1 SGHAT, CDR2 FQNNGV. This CDR3 spans 15 amino acids. Written as DNA, the CDR3 is TGTGCCAGCAGCGGCGGGGGGGAGTCCTACAATGAGCAGTTCTTC. As protein: CASSGGGESYNEQFF.

This chain connects TRBV21-1 to TRBJ2-3; the D call TRBD1 from the table was never checked on the DNA. TRBV21-1 has pseudogene status. This CDR3 contains 15 residues. This CDR3 reads CASTSRQISTDTQYF. DNA of the CDR3: TGTGCCAGCACCAGTAGACAGATAAGCACAGATACGCAGTATTTT.

This chain uses TRBV19 with TRBJ1-2; 8 bases are shared with TRBD1. This CDR3 spans 16 amino acids. The V segment lost 4 bases and the J segment 8 bases; nucleotides outside the gene matches: 15. Germline assignment: CDR1 LNHDA and CDR2 SQIVND (reference sequence). The CDR3 sequence: CASSSGQGPFMGGYTF. In nucleotides, the CDR3 is TGTGCCAGTAGTAGTGGACAGGGCCCCTTCATGGGGGGCTACACCTTC.

The chain employs TRBV7-8 and TRBJ1-2; 11 bases align to TRBD1. Germline CDR1 is SGHVS and CDR2 is FQNEAQ. CDR3 length equals 16 residues. V shed 4 bases and J 9 bases; nucleotides not matched to a gene: 13. CDR3 in DNA: TGTGCCAGCAGCTCCAGGGGCACCGGGACAGGGGGAAGCTACACCTTC. This encodes CASSSRGTGTGGSYTF.

The table lists this clone with many counts. The genes are TRBV7-6 and TRBJ1-1; D uncertain. V was trimmed by 5 bases and J by 4 bases, leaving 14 bases between them. CDR1 is SGHVS, CDR2 FNYEAQ, per germline. CDR3 length: 14 residues. DNA for the CDR3: TGTGCCAGCAGCGTAGGGTCAGAAGGCACTGAAGCTTTCTTT. Amino acid sequence: CASSVGSEGTEAFF.

V and J are TRBV6-5 and TRBJ2-1, with TRBD1 matching 7 bases. With 2 bases clipped from V and 2 bases from J, the junction kept 6 bases outside the gene matches. The CDR3 is made up of 16 amino acids. Germline V gene sequence: CDR1 MNHEY, CDR2 SVGAGI. As DNA, the CDR3 is TGTGCCAGCAGTTACAAAACAGGGGCTACCTACAATGAGCAGTTCTTC. Its protein product is CASSYKTGATYNEQFF.

The chain couples TRBV6-1 to TRBJ2-6; no firm D call. CDR1 and CDR2 (germline): MNHNS, SASEGT. The V gene lost 4 bases and the J gene lost 3 bases, with 10 bases spanning the gap. The CDR3 has 15 amino acids. The CDR3 sequence is CASSGMVSGANVLTF. For the CDR3, the DNA is TGTGCCAGCAGTGGAATGGTGAGTGGGGCCAACGTCCTGACTTTC.

The V gene is TRBV28, the J gene TRBJ2-2, with D maybe TRBD2 (5 bases). The CDR3 sequence is 14 residues long. Trimming stripped 6 bases from V and 2 bases from J, with 10 bases between. In germline, CDR1 is MDHEN, CDR2 SYDVKM. CDR3 amino acids: CASRPDSNTGELFF. CDR3 bases: TGTGCCAGCAGGCCGGACTCTAACACCGGGGAGCTGTTTTTT.

This chain connects TRBV7-9 to TRBJ2-2; 7 bases map to TRBD1. The germline V gene has CDR1 SEHNR and CDR2 FQNEAQ (reference sequence). This CDR3 has 14 amino acids. V lost 3 bases and J lost 6; bases outside the gene matches: 4. The CDR3 here is CASSLRQGPGELFF. The DNA for the CDR3 is TGTGCCAGCAGCTTGAGACAGGGACCCGGGGAGCTGTTTTTT.